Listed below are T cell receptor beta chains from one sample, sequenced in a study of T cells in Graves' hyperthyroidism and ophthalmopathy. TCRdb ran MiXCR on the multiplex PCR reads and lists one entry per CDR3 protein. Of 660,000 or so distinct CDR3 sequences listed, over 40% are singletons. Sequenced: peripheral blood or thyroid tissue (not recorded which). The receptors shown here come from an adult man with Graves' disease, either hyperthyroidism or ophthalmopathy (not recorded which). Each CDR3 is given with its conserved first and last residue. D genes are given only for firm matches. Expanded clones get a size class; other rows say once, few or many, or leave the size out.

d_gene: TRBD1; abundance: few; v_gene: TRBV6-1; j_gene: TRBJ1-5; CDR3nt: TGTGCCATCAGTGTCCAGGGGGCTTTTCAGCCCCAGCATTTT; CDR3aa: CAISVQGAFQPQHF
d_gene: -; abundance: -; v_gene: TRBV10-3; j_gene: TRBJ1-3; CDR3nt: TGTGCCATCAGAGGAACAGGGTCTGGAAACACCATATATTTT; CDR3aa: CAIRGTGSGNTIYF
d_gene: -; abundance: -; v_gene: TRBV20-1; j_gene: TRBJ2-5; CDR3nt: TGCAGTGCTAGAGATCTGAGGGCCAACCAAGAGACCCAGTACTTC; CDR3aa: CSARDLRANQETQYF
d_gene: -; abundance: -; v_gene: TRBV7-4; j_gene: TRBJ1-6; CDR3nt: TGTGCCAGCAGTTACGCCCGGGCAGGAAATTCACCCCTCCACTTT; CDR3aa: CASSYARAGNSPLHF
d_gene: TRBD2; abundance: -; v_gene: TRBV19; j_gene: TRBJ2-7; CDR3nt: TGTGCCAGTAGCACTAGCGGGGCCAACGAGCAGTACTTC; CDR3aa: CASSTSGANEQYF
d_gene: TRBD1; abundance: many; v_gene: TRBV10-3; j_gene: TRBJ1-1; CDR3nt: TGTGCCATCAGTGAGTCGAGGGCAGGGGGCACTGAAGCTTTCTTT; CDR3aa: CAISESRAGGTEAFF
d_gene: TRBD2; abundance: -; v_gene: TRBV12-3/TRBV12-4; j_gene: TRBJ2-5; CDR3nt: TGTGCCAGCAGTTTATTGGGAGGGGAAGAGACCCAGTACTTC; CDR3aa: CASSLLGGEETQYF
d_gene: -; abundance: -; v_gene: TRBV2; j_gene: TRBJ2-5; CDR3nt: TGTGCCAGCAGTGACAACAACCAAGAGACCCAGTACTTC; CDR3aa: CASSDNNQETQYF
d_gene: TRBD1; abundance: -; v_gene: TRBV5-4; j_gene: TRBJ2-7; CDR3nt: TGTGCCAGCAGAATAAAACCGGGACAGGGTTACGAGCAGTACTTC; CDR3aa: CASRIKPGQGYEQYF
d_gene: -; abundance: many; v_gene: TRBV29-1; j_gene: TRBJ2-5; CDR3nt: TGCAGCGTTGAAGGCGGGACACTCCAAGAGACCCAGTACTTC; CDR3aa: CSVEGGTLQETQYF
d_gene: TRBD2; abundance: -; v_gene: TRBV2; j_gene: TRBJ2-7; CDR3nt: TGTGCCAGCAGTCTCGAGTCGAACCTAGCGGGGGGCACCTACGAGCAGTACTTC; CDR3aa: CASSLESNLAGGTYEQYF
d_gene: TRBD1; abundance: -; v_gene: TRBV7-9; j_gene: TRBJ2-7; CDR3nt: TGTGCCAGCAGTCCAGACAGGGGGCGCGGCCACGAGCAGTACTTC; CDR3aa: CASSPDRGRGHEQYF
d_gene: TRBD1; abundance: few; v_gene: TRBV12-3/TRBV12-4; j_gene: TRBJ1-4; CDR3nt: TGTGCCAGCACCTCGGGACAGTCTAATGAAAAACTGTTTTTT; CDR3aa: CASTSGQSNEKLFF
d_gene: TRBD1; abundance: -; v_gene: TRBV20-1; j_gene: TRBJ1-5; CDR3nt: TGCAGTGCTAGAACCCGACAGGGAATGAATAGCAATCAGCCCCAGCATTTT; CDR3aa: CSARTRQGMNSNQPQHF
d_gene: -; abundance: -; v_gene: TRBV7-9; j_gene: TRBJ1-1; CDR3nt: TGTGCCAGCAGCTCCATCCCCGGGGGGGTGTCAGGCACTGAAGCTTTCTTT; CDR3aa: CASSSIPGGVSGTEAFF
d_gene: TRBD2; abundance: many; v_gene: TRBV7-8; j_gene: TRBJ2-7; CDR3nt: TGTGCCAGCAGCTTAGGAGCTAGCGGGGACTACGAGCAGTACTTC; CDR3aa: CASSLGASGDYEQYF
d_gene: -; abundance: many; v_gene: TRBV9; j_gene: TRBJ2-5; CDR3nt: TGTGCCAGCAGCGTAGAGGCCGGAGGAGAGACCCAGTACTTC; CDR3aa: CASSVEAGGETQYF
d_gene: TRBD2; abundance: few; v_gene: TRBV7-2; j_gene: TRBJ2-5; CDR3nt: TGTGCCAGCAGCTTATGGAGTAGCGGGGGAAACCAAGAGACCCAGTACTTC; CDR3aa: CASSLWSSGGNQETQYF
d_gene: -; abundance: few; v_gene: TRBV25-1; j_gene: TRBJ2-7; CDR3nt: TGTGCCAGCAGGATAGCGCGCGGCTCCTACGAGCAGTACTTC; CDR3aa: CASRIARGSYEQYF
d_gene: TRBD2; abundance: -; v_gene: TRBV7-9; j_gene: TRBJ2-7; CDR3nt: TGTGCCAGCAGCCAGGGACTAGCGGGCGAGCAGTACTTC; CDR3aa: CASSQGLAGEQYF
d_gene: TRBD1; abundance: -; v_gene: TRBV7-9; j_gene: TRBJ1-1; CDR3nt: TGTGCCTTTGCCGGGACAGTGCCTATGAACACTGAAGCTTTCTTT; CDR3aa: CAFAGTVPMNTEAFF
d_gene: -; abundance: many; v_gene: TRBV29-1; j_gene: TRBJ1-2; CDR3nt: TGCAGCGTTGATGGTGGGGAGATTAGCTATGGCTACACCTTC; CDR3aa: CSVDGGEISYGYTF
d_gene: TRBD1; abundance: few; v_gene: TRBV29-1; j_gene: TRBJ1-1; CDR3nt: TGCAGCTTCGAACAGGGGATGAACACTGAAGCTTTCTTT; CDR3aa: CSFEQGMNTEAFF
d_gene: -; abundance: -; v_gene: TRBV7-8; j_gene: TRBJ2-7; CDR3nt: TGTGCCAGCAGCCCGCAGACAGGATCCTACGGGCAGTACTTC; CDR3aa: CASSPQTGSYGQYF
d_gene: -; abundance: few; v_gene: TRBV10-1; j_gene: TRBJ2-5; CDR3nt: TGCGCCAGCAGTGAGTCTGGTGGGAGCCAAGAGACCCAGTACTTC; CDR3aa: CASSESGGSQETQYF
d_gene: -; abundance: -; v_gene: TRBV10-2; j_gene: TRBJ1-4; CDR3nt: TGCGCCAGCAGTGAGTCGATGGGAACGGGTGAAAAACTGTTTTTT; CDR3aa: CASSESMGTGEKLFF
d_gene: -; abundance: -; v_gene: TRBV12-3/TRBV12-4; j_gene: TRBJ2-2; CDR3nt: TGTGCCAGCAGAGTCGGGGTCGCCGGGGAGCTGTTTTTT; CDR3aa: CASRVGVAGELFF
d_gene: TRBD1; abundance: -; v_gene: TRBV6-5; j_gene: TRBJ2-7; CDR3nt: TGTGCCAGCACAGGACAGGGGGCCGGCGAGCAGTACTTC; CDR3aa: CASTGQGAGEQYF
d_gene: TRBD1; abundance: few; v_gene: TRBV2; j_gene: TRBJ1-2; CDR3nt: TGTGCCAGCAGTTTCGGGGACAGGGGGTCTACCCACTATGGCTACACCTTC; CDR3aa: CASSFGDRGSTHYGYTF
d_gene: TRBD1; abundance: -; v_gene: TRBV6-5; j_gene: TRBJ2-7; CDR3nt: TGTGCCAGCCGGGACAGGGGCCCCTACGAGCAGTACTTC; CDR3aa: CASRDRGPYEQYF
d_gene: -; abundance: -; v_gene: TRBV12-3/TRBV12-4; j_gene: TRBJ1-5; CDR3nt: TGTGCCAGCAGTTTCAAGGCAGGGAGAGGCAATCAGCCCCAGCATTTT; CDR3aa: CASSFKAGRGNQPQHF
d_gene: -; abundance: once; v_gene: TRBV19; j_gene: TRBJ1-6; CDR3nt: TGTGCCTGGGGGAGTAGGACAGCTCCTAATTCACCCCTCCACTTT; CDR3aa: CAWGSRTAPNSPLHF
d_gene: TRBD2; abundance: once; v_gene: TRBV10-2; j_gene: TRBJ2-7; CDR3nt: TGCGCCAGCACTAATCCCCGGGGGGACTACGAGCAGTACTTC; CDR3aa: CASTNPRGDYEQYF
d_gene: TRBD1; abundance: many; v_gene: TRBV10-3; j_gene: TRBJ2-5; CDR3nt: TGTGCCAACGGACAGGGAGAGACCCAGTACTTC; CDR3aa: CANGQGETQYF
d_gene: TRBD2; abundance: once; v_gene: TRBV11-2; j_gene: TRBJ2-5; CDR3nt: TGTGCCAGCAGCCTGGGACTAGCGGGGGGTGTTGAGACCCAGTACTTC; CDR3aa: CASSLGLAGGVETQYF
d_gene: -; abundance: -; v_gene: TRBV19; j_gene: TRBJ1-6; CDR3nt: TGTGCCAGTAGTATTGGGGGAACGCGGGATTCACCCCTCCACTTT; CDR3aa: CASSIGGTRDSPLHF
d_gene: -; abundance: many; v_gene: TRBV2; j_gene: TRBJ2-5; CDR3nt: TGTGCCAGCAATCCAGGACAGAAAGAGACCCAGTACTTC; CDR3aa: CASNPGQKETQYF
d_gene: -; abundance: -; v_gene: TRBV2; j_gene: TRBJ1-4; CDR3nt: TGTGCCAGCAGTGAAGGTCTACCGGGGGCGGCTGAAAAACTGTTTTTT; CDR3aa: CASSEGLPGAAEKLFF
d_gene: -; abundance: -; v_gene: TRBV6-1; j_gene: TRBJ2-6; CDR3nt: TGTGCCAGCAGTGAAGCGTCAGGGCCTTCTGGGGCCAACGTCCTGACTTTC; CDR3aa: CASSEASGPSGANVLTF
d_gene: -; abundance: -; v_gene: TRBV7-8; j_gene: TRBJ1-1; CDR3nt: TGTGCCAGCAGTTCCAGGCAGGGTCTAAGGGAAAAGAACACTGAAGCTTTCTTT; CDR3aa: CASSSRQGLREKNTEAFF
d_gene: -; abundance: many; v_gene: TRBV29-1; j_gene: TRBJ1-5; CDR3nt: TGCAGCGTCGAAGCGCGGCCAGTTGGTCAGCCCCAGCATTTT; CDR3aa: CSVEARPVGQPQHF
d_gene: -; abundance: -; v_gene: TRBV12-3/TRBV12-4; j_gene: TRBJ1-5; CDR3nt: TGTGCCAGCAGTGTTTGGACAGAGAATCAGCCCCAGCATTTT; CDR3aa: CASSVWTENQPQHF
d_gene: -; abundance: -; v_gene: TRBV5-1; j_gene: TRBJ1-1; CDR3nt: TGTGCCAGCAGCTTGGGGGGGAGGTCTTTCTTT; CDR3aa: CASSLGGRSFF
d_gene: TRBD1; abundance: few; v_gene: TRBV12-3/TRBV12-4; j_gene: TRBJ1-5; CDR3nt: TGTGCCAGCAGTTTAGCGCATTTAAGGGACAGTTATCAGCCCCAGCATTTT; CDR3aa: CASSLAHLRDSYQPQHF
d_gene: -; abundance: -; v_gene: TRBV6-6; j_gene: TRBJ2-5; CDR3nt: TGTGCCAGCAGTTACTTAGGCCGCCCGGAGACCCAGTACTTC; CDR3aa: CASSYLGRPETQYF
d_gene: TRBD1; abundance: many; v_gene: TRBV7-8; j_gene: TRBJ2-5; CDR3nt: TGTGCCAGCAGCCATCCCGGGACAGGGACTCAAGAGACCCAGTACTTC; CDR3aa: CASSHPGTGTQETQYF
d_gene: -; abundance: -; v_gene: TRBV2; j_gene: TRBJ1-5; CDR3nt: TGTGCCAGCAGTTTATATGTCGGAGATAATCAGCCCCAGCATTTT; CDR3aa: CASSLYVGDNQPQHF
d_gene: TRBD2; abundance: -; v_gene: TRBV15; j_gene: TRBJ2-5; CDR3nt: TGTGCCACCAGCAGGACTAGCGGGCAAGAGACCCAGTACTTC; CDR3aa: CATSRTSGQETQYF
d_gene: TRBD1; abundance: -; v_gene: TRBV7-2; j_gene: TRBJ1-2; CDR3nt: TGTGGCAGCAGCTCAGGACAGGGCTATGGCTACACCTTC; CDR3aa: CGSSSGQGYGYTF
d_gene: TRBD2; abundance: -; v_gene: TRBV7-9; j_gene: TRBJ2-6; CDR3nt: TGTGCCAGCAGCCTCTCTAGCGGGGGGGCCGGGGCCAACGTCCTGACTTTC; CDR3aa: CASSLSSGGAGANVLTF
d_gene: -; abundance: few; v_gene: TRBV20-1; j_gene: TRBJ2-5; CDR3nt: TGCAGTGCTAGAGATGTGAGGAAAGAGACCCAGTACTTC; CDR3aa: CSARDVRKETQYF
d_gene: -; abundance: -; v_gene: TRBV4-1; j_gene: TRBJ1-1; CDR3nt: TGCGCCAGCAGCCAAGATTTGCTTTTGGGGAACACTGAAGCTTTCTTT; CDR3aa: CASSQDLLLGNTEAFF
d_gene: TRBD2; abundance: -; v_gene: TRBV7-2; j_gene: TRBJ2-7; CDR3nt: TGTGCCAGCACCATCGGGACTAGCGCCTGCCTCCCCGAGCAGAGTGGCGAGCAGTACTTC; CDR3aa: CASTIGTSACLPEQSGEQYF
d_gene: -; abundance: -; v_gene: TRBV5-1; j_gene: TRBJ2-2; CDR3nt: TGCGCCAGCAGCGCTACAGGGCGCGGCACCGGGGAGCTGTTTTTT; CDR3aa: CASSATGRGTGELFF
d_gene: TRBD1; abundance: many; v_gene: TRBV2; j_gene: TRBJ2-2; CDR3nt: TGTGCCAGCAGTGAAACAGGGGTGACCGGGGAGCTGTTTTTT; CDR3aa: CASSETGVTGELFF
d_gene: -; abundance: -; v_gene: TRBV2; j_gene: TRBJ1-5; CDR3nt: TGTGCCCGTGGGGCGGCAGATCAGCCCCAGCATTTT; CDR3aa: CARGAADQPQHF
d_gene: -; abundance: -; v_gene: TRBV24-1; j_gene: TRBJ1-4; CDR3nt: TGTGCAACTAATGAAGAACTGTTTTTT; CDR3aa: CATNEELFF
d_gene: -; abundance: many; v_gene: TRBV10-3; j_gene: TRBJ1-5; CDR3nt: TGTGCCATCAGTGAGCGCGATGGGGTAGGGGCCCAGCATTTT; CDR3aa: CAISERDGVGAQHF
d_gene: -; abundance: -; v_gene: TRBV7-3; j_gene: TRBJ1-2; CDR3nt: TGTGCCAGCAGCCGCACCGGGACGGAGTCCAACTATGGCTACACCTTC; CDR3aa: CASSRTGTESNYGYTF